Shown below are 20 T cell receptor beta chains from a single sample sequenced in a study of vaccination effects on CD4 cells after COVID-19. Upon completion of more than eight days in culture, CD4+ T cells were isolated. BNT162b2 vaccine or mRNA-1273 vaccine was given to participants in two doses. Assay used: immunoSEQ multiplex PCR; TCRdb lists only in-frame clones, some missing. Of about 71,000 clones in the sample, roughly 80% were seen once. The antigens of these receptors remain unknown. Sequenced material: CD4+ T cells from PBMCs cultured without peptide, taken after COVID-19 vaccination. The origin of the receptors is a human donor who received a COVID-19 vaccine.

This clone was detected only once. The chain uses TRBV5-8 and TRBJ2-3, with TRBD1 matching over 9 bases. This CDR3 spans 14 amino acids. Germline CDR1 is SGHTS and CDR2 is YDEGEE. The junction had 1 base not matched to a gene; V was cut back by 2 bases and J by 3 bases. This CDR3 is CASSLQGATDTQYF. The CDR3 DNA sequence: TGTGCCAGCAGCTTACAGGGGGCTACAGATACGCAGTATTTT. Together with reference TRBV5-8 and TRBJ2-3, the CDR3 gives the full variable domain: EAGVTQSPTHLIKTRGQQATLRCSPISGHTSVYWYQQALGLGLQFLLWYDEGEERNRGNFPPRFSGRQFPNYSSELNVNALELEDSALYLCASSLQGATDTQYFGPGTRLTVL.

Only one count was recorded for this clone. This rearrangement joins TRBV27 to TRBJ2-7, with D maybe TRBD1 (6 bases). CDR1 MNHEY and CDR2 SMNVEV come from the germline V gene (reference sequence). The CDR3 contains 14 residues. Trimming removed 4 bases from V and 7 bases from J, with 17 bases in between. CDR3 sequence (DNA): TGTGCCAGCAGTTCGTACAGGGAGTCGGGGGAGCAGTACGTC. This codes for CASSSYRESGEQYV.

This clone was seen once. CDR3 loop: CAWRTGTGNSPLHF. For the CDR3, the DNA is TGTGCCTGGAGGACCGGGACAGGGAATTCACCCCTCCACTTT. The chain employs TRBV30 and TRBJ1-6; 9 positions agree with TRBD1. This CDR3 is built from 14 residues. V lost 3 bases and J lost 7; bases outside the gene matches: 4. Germline lookup yields CDR1 GTSNPN and CDR2 SVGIG (reference sequence).

The chain is built from TRBV18 and TRBJ2-7; 10 bases fit TRBD2. The CDR3 is 17 amino acids. CDR1 and CDR2 (germline): KGHSH, LQKENI. With V trimmed by 3 bases and J by 2 bases, 10 bases remained unmatched. In DNA form, the CDR3 reads TGTGCCAGCTCACCGACGGGTACTAGCGGGGCTACCTACGAGCAGTACGTC. Amino acid sequence: CASSPTGTSGATYEQYV.

Concerning this clone itself: The final CDR3 position lacks the conserved phenylalanine or tryptophan, pointing to a likely read error. The limits of the CDR3 on the DNA are not certain, so only TCRdb's listed CDR3 is given. The rearrangement links TRBV30 to TRBJ1-1. The germline gives CDR1 GTSNPN, CDR2 SVGIG (reference sequence). The CDR3 adds up to 11 amino acids, both ends counted. The CDR3 is CACPHSGHQVS.

For the CDR3, the DNA is TGCGCCAGCCAGGCGGACAGTAGCTCCTACGAGCAGTACGTC. This encodes CASQADSSSYEQYV. The chain combines TRBV5-1 with TRBJ2-7; D is perhaps TRBD1 (6 bases). This CDR3 has 14 amino acids. The V gene lost 7 bases and the J gene lost 0 bases, with 14 bases spanning the gap. From germline, CDR1 is SGHRS and CDR2 YFSETQ.

The chain has TRBV5-1 and TRBJ2-7; 11 bases map to TRBD1. This CDR3 has 14 amino acids. Germline V gives CDR1 SGHRS, CDR2 YFSETQ. Trimming removed 2 bases from V and 6 bases from J; junction bases left unmatched: 4. CDR3 DNA sequence: TGCGCCAGCAGCTTAGGGACAGGGGGGCGCGAGCAGTACGTC. Its protein is CASSLGTGGREQYV.

The table lists this clone with a count of one. This sequence joins TRBV6-5 and TRBJ1-2; 9 positions match TRBD1. Trimming removed 6 bases from V and 7 bases from J; junction bases left unmatched: 6. The CDR3 is 13 residues long. Germline values: CDR1 MNHEY, CDR2 SVGAGI. Here the CDR3 DNA reads TGTGCCAGCAGGGGGGGACAGGGAGTTGGCTACACCTTC. Amino acids: CASRGGQGVGYTF.

The V gene is TRBV6-5, the J gene TRBJ1-3; a weak D match, TRBD1 (5 bases). V lost 4 bases, J lost 4 bases, and 14 bases lay in between. This CDR3 comprises 15 residues. Germline V gives CDR1 MNHEY, CDR2 SVGAGI. The CDR3 loop is CASSSTGGVGNTIYF. The CDR3 DNA sequence: TGTGCCAGCAGTTCCACTGGGGGAGTCGGAAACACCATATATTTT.

This sequence joins TRBV30 and TRBJ1-1; perhaps TRBD1 as D (6 bases). CDR1 GTSNPN and CDR2 SVGIG come from the germline V gene (reference sequence). The germline V and J ends were trimmed by 3 bases and 1 base, with 12 bases remaining between them. This CDR3 comprises 14 residues. The CDR3 region is CAWSVKQGNTEAFF. CDR3 nucleotides: TGTGCCTGGAGCGTAAAACAGGGGAACACTGAAGCTTTCTTT. Full variable domain (outside the CDR3, taken from reference TRBV30 and TRBJ1-1): SQTIHQWPATLVQPVGSPLSLECTVEGTSNPNLYWYRQAAGRGLQLLFYSVGIGQISSEVPQNLSASRPQDRQFILSSKKLLLSDSGFYLCAWSVKQGNTEAFFGQGTRLTVV.

The V call is TRBV5-1, the J call TRBJ1-3; D is perhaps TRBD1 (5 bases). The CDR3 consists of 15 residues. CDR1 and CDR2 (germline): SGHRS, YFSETQ. V dropped 2 bases and J dropped 1 base, with 10 bases sitting between them. In DNA form, the CDR3 reads TGCGCCAGCAGCTTTTACGCAGGGTCTGGAAACACCATATATTTT. Translated: CASSFYAGSGNTIYF.

This sequence joins TRBV6-6 and TRBJ1-6, with 8 positions matching TRBD1. V trimming: 2 bases; J trimming: 5 bases; junction bases outside the gene matches: 5. CDR1 and CDR2 from the germline V gene are MNHNY and SVGAGI (reference sequence). This CDR3 region has 16 residues. CDR3 amino acids: CASSYVRGLDNSPLHF. The CDR3, as DNA: TGTGCCAGCAGTTACGTCAGGGGGCTAGATAATTCACCCCTCCACTTT.

The CDR3, as DNA: TGTGCCACCGCTGGGGTTTGGATGACGGGGACAGATACGCAGTATTTT. It encodes CATAGVWMTGTDTQYF. V and J are TRBV24-1 and TRBJ2-3; TRBD2 is a possible D gene (5 bases). The CDR3 is 16 residues long. The germline V gene has CDR1 KGHDR and CDR2 SFDVKD. With 9 bases removed from V and 3 bases from J, the gap between germline ends came to 21 bases.

V gene TRBV7-2 combines with J gene TRBJ2-3, with 12 bases aligning to TRBD2. Germline V gene lookup returns CDR1 SGHTA and CDR2 FQGNSA. The trim removed 4 bases at V and 6 bases at J, leaving 5 bases unmatched. This CDR3 is built from 15 residues. CDR3 amino acids: CASSSTSGGTDTQYF. The CDR3 DNA is TGTGCCAGCAGCTCTACTAGCGGGGGGACCGATACGCAGTATTTT.

The J gene is TRBJ2-1, the V gene TRBV12-5, with 10 nucleotides matching TRBD1. Germline values: CDR1 LGHNT, CDR2 FRNRAP. This CDR3 has 15 residues. V dropped 3 bases and J dropped 3; count of bases not matched to a gene: 2. Here the CDR3 DNA reads TGTGCTAGTGGTTTAGGACAGGGGGACTACAATGAGCAGTTCTTC. This gives the protein CASGLGQGDYNEQFF.

The chain recombines TRBV4-2 with TRBJ2-3, with D perhaps matching TRBD1 or TRBD2 (5 bases each). The CDR3 contains 15 residues. V lost 7 bases and J 1 base, leaving 15 bases between the germline ends. Looked up from germline, CDR1 is LGHNA and CDR2 is YNFKEQ. CDR3 residues: CASTPGRGGTDTQYF. The CDR3 DNA sequence: TGTGCCAGCACCCCAGGTAGAGGGGGCACAGATACGCAGTATTTT.

V and J are TRBV9 and TRBJ1-1, with no clear D. Germline V CDR1 and CDR2: SGDLS, YYNGEE. The V gene lost 3 bases and the J gene lost 4 bases, with 13 bases spanning the gap. The CDR3 sequence is 14 residues long. The chain's CDR3 is CASSEPPFSTEAFF. Here the CDR3 DNA reads TGTGCCAGCAGCGAGCCCCCTTTCAGCACTGAAGCTTTCTTT.

The chain joins TRBV6-5 to TRBJ2-5; the match to TRBD2 covers 10 bases. With 2 bases clipped from V and 0 bases from J, the junction kept 3 bases outside the gene matches. The CDR3 totals 16 residues. The germline V gene has CDR1 MNHEY and CDR2 SVGAGI. Written as DNA, the CDR3 is TGTGCCAGCAGTTACCCCAGCGGGGGGGACCAAGAGACCCAGTACTTC. Amino acids: CASSYPSGGDQETQYF.

The chain carries TRBV19 and TRBJ2-6; possibly TRBD2 for D (6 bases). The V end lost 2 bases, the J end lost 0 bases, and 8 bases lay between the germline ends. The CDR3 contains 16 residues. From germline, CDR1 is LNHDA and CDR2 SQIVND (reference sequence). The chain's CDR3 is CASSILGGSGANVLTF. CDR3 nucleotide sequence: TGTGCCAGTAGTATACTCGGGGGCTCTGGGGCCAACGTCCTGACTTTC.

This clone was detected once. The chain has TRBV2 and TRBJ2-2, with D tentatively TRBD1 or TRBD2 (6 bases each). The CDR3 length is 14 residues. CDR1 SNHLY and CDR2 FYNNEI come from the germline V gene. The V end lost 4 bases, the J end lost 5 bases, and 11 bases lay between the germline ends. DNA for the CDR3: TGTGCCAGCAGTGCCTTAGGGGGGACCGGGGAGCTGTTTTTT. The encoded protein is CASSALGGTGELFF.